Here is one TCR beta chain with its context. The protocol was immunoSEQ multiplex PCR, while the TCRdb copy is restricted to in-frame clones and leaves out a portion. In the table there are tens of thousands of clones, roughly 94% of which are singletons. The data stem from a study of T cell changes during pregnancy in multiple sclerosis. CDR1 GTSNPN and CDR2 SVGIG come from the germline V gene (reference sequence). Trimming removed 2 bases from V and 7 bases from J, with 12 bases in between. This CDR3 is built from 12 residues. The chain joins TRBV30 to TRBJ2-7; the D is unclear. The receptor comes from a female donor with multiple sclerosis, enrolled in a pregnancy study. The sequencing here drew on peripheral blood, taken in the third trimester of pregnancy. Here the CDR3 DNA reads TGTGCCTGGAGTCGGAGACTGGCGGAGCAGTACTTC. Its translation: CAWSRRLAEQYF.